This passage covers 29 T cell receptor beta chains from one sample sequenced in a study of OX40 agonist ivuxolimab in advanced cancers. Repertoires were generated with immunoSEQ multiplex PCR, while TCRdb's copy carries only in-frame clones and drops some. The sample contains 14,000 to 15,000 clones, approximately 75% of which appear only once. The sample in question was CD4+ or CD8+ T cells sorted from blood, obtained in a trial of the OX40 agonist ivuxolimab. All receptors derive from an adult with an advanced solid tumor such as melanoma, head and neck, liver or kidney cancer.

J is TRBJ1-5 and V is TRBV19, with D hard to call. V lost 9 bases, J lost 1 base, and 10 bases lay in between. This CDR3 is built from 13 residues. CDR1 and CDR2 (germline): LNHDA, SQIVND (reference sequence). CDR3 coding DNA: TGTGCCAGCCGGGAGGCGAGCAATCAGCCCCAGCATTTT. It yields the protein CASREASNQPQHF. The variable domain in full, completed from reference TRBV19 and TRBJ1-5, reads DGGITQSPKYLFRKEGQNVTLSCEQNLNHDAMYWYRQDPGQGLRLIYYSQIVNDFQKGDIAEGYSVSREKKESFPLTVTSAQKNPTAFYLCASREASNQPQHFGDGTRLSIL.

V is TRBV7-2 and J is TRBJ2-7; D is undetermined. The CDR3 has 13 residues. Trimming took off 5 bases at V and 3 bases at J, with 11 bases between the two ends. The V gene's germline CDR1 is SGHTA and CDR2 FQGNSA. The DNA for the CDR3 is TGTGCCAGCAGCCCCGACCCCAGCTACGAGCAGTACTTC. It codes for CASSPDPSYEQYF.

The CDR3 reads CSVDGRVRETQYF. In DNA, the CDR3 is TGCAGCGTTGACGGAAGGGTTCGAGAGACCCAGTACTTC. V and J are TRBV29-1 and TRBJ2-5; D not resolved. Trimming left V 3 bases short and J 4 bases short, with 12 bases between. The germline gives CDR1 SQVTM, CDR2 ANQGSEA. The CDR3 has 13 residues.

This clone is medium-sized within its sample. The chain carries TRBV25-1 and TRBJ2-7, with D possibly matching TRBD2 (6 bases). V lost 3 bases and J 5 bases, leaving 14 bases between the germline ends. The CDR3 spans 14 residues. Germline CDR1 is MGHDK and CDR2 is SYGVNS. CDR3 in DNA: TGTGCCAGCAGTGACCCCCTGGAGGGCCACGAGCAGTACTTC. Protein sequence: CASSDPLEGHEQYF.

This clone was seen more than once but under ten times. The rearrangement uses TRBV7-2 and TRBJ2-5, with TRBD1 matching 9 bases. The V gene's germline CDR1 is SGHTA and CDR2 FQGNSA. The CDR3 is made up of 15 amino acids. With V trimmed by 1 base and J by 6 bases, 6 bases remained unmatched. The CDR3 DNA reads TGTGCCAGCAGCTTAGAACCGACAGGGGGAAAGACCCAGTACTTC. Protein product: CASSLEPTGGKTQYF. The whole variable domain, remainder taken from reference TRBV7-2 and TRBJ2-5, is GAGVSQSPSNKVTEKGKDVELRCDPISGHTALYWYRQSLGQGLEFLIYFQGNSAPDKSGLPSDRFSAERTGGSVSTLTIQRTQQEDSAVYLCASSLEPTGGKTQYFGPGTRLLVL.

The V and J genes are TRBV9 and TRBJ2-7; D is unresolved. V dropped 3 bases and J dropped 6 bases, with 13 bases sitting between them. The CDR3 spans 13 residues. CDR1 and CDR2 from the germline V gene are SGDLS and YYNGEE. The CDR3 DNA reads TGTGCCAGCAGCGCTGCCCCCTCCGGCGAGCAGTACTTC. Its translation is CASSAAPSGEQYF.

The J gene is TRBJ2-1, the V gene TRBV19; 8 bases map to TRBD2. CDR3 length: 12 residues. The V gene's germline CDR1 is LNHDA and CDR2 SQIVND (reference sequence). V was clipped by 6 bases and J by 9 bases; unmatched bases: 4. DNA of the CDR3: TGTGCCAGTAGGCCCGGGGGGGGTGAGCAGTTCTTC. This encodes CASRPGGGEQFF.

CDR3 amino acids: CASSLEGDRGYEQYF. The CDR3 DNA reads TGTGCCAGCAGCTTAGAGGGGGACAGGGGCTACGAGCAGTACTTC. The V call is TRBV7-2, the J call TRBJ2-7; 10 positions match TRBD1. The CDR3 totals 15 residues. The ends lost 1 base at V and 3 bases at J; junction bases unmatched: 3. From germline, CDR1 is SGHTA and CDR2 FQGNSA.

The gene calls are TRBV15 and TRBJ1-1; 8 positions match TRBD1. The CDR3 has 15 residues. V lost 1 base and J lost 5; bases outside the gene matches: 6. The V gene's germline CDR1 is LNHNV and CDR2 YYDKDF (reference sequence). CDR3 region: CATSRARDRPTEAFF. In DNA, the CDR3 is TGTGCCACCAGCAGAGCCCGGGACAGGCCGACTGAAGCTTTCTTT. The whole variable domain, remainder taken from reference TRBV15 and TRBJ1-1, is DAMVIQNPRYQVTQFGKPVTLSCSQTLNHNVMYWYQQKSSQAPKLLFHYYDKDFNNEADTPDNFQSRRPNTSFCFLDIRSPGLGDTAMYLCATSRARDRPTEAFFGQGTRLTVV.

The chain couples TRBV30 to TRBJ2-7; 11 positions match TRBD1. V trimming: 3 bases; J trimming: 3 bases; junction bases outside the gene matches: 4. Germline CDR1 is GTSNPN and CDR2 is SVGIG (reference sequence). The CDR3 covers 14 residues. The CDR3 sequence: CAWSAGTGGYEQYF. CDR3 in DNA: TGTGCCTGGAGCGCCGGGACAGGGGGCTACGAGCAGTACTTC.

This clone was found a few times. This rearrangement joins TRBV9 to TRBJ2-3, with a tentative D call TRBD2 (6 bases). Trimming cost V 1 base and J 3 bases, with 18 bases left between them. CDR1 and CDR2 (germline): SGDLS, YYNGEE. The CDR3 runs 17 residues. CDR3 in DNA: TGTGCCAGCAGCGTAAACTCTGCGGGAACTGGGACAGATACGCAGTATTTT. Translated: CASSVNSAGTGTDTQYF.

By sample fraction, this clone is medium-sized (0.01 to 0.1%). The chain is built from TRBV4-1 and TRBJ2-7; D not resolved. Germline V lookup: CDR1 MGHRA, CDR2 YSYEKL. Deletions cut 4 bases from V and 2 bases from J, with 15 bases between. The CDR3 is 15 residues long. The CDR3 coding sequence is TGCGCCAGCAGCCCCCAGTCAGCGCCGGCCTACGAGCAGTACTTC. Protein sequence: CASSPQSAPAYEQYF.

The chain has TRBV4-2 and TRBJ1-1; 11 bases are a match to TRBD1. Germline loops: CDR1 LGHNA, CDR2 YNFKEQ. V dropped 1 base and J dropped 6; count of bases not matched to a gene: 4. The CDR3 is 15 amino acids. The DNA of the CDR3 is TGTGCCAGCAGCCAAGCCGAGGGACAGGGGGCTGAAGCTTTCTTT. Protein: CASSQAEGQGAEAFF.

The rearrangement joins TRBV4-3 to TRBJ2-3, with D perhaps TRBD2 (5 bases). This CDR3 has 15 amino acids. V dropped 0 bases and J dropped 4 bases, with 11 bases sitting between them. Germline V gene sequence: CDR1 LGHNA, CDR2 YSLEER. The CDR3 loop is CASSQDRLASDTQYF. The DNA of the CDR3 is TGCGCCAGCAGCCAAGATCGGCTAGCTTCAGATACGCAGTATTTT.

The chain recombines TRBV11-2 with TRBJ2-3, with D unresolved. The CDR3 extends over 16 amino acids. V was cut by 2 bases and J by 2 bases, with 14 bases left in between. Per the germline V gene, CDR1 is SGHAT and CDR2 is FQNNGV. The CDR3 DNA is TGTGCCAGCAGCTTAATGGACCGCCAACCCACAGATACGCAGTATTTT. It specifies CASSLMDRQPTDTQYF.

V usage is TRBV13 and J usage is TRBJ2-1, with TRBD2 matching over 15 bases. With V trimmed by 2 bases and J by 7 bases, 15 bases remained unmatched. Germline CDR1 PRHDT, CDR2 FYEKMQ (reference sequence). This CDR3 is 20 amino acids long. The DNA of the CDR3 is TGTGCCAGCAGCTTAAGCGGACTAGCGGGAGGGCGCACTCTCACAAATGAGCAGTTCTTC. Protein sequence: CASSLSGLAGGRTLTNEQFF.

This chain connects TRBV27 to TRBJ1-1; TRBD1 might be the D (6 bases). Germline CDR1 and CDR2: MNHEY and SMNVEV (reference sequence). This CDR3 has 14 residues. The germline V and J ends were trimmed by 5 bases and 6 bases, with 16 bases remaining between them. CDR3 DNA sequence: TGTGCCAGCAGTCGAACTCTACAGGGTCCTGAAGCTTTCTTT. Protein sequence: CASSRTLQGPEAFF.

The CDR3 sequence is CASSYGRNEQFF. As DNA, the CDR3 is TGTGCCAGCAGTTACGGCCGGAATGAGCAGTTCTTC. The chain is built from TRBV6-5 and TRBJ2-1, with no clear D. Germline-derived CDR1 and CDR2 are MNHEY and SVGAGI. V dropped 2 bases and J dropped 7 bases, with 6 bases sitting between them. CDR3 length: 12 amino acids.

This sequence joins TRBV11-3 and TRBJ2-1, with 7 bases that match TRBD2. In germline, CDR1 is SGHNT, CDR2 YENEEA. CDR3 length equals 14 residues. V was clipped by 7 bases and J by 8 bases; unmatched bases: 11. CDR3 sequence reads: CASTVELAIDEQFF. CDR3 in DNA: TGTGCCAGCACCGTAGAACTAGCGATCGATGAGCAGTTCTTC. The full variable domain, completed using reference TRBV11-3 and TRBJ2-1, is EAGVVQSPRYKIIEKKQPVAFWCNPISGHNTLYWYLQNLGQGPELLIRYENEEAVDDSQLPKDRFSAERLKGVDSTLKIQPAELGDSAVYLCASTVELAIDEQFFGPGTRLTVL.

V gene TRBV21-1 combines with J gene TRBJ1-3; TRBD1 is the table's D call and was not checked against the DNA. TRBV21-1 corresponds to a pseudogene. The CDR3 covers 17 residues. CDR3 loop: CASSKPGQASSGNTIYF. Here the CDR3 DNA reads TGTGCCAGCAGCAAACCGGGACAGGCAAGCTCTGGAAACACCATATATTTT.

This clone was seen just once. This sequence joins TRBV9 and TRBJ1-1, with a possible D match to TRBD1 (6 bases). The CDR3 sequence is 15 residues long. The germline CDR1 and CDR2 sequences are SGDLS and YYNGEE. Trimming removed 4 bases at V and 4 bases at J, with 17 bases between. CDR3 protein: CASSPGFGGPTEAFF. Here the CDR3 DNA reads TGTGCCAGCAGCCCCGGGTTTGGGGGGCCCACTGAAGCTTTCTTT.

The chain employs TRBV7-3 and TRBJ1-1; D is unresolved. Trimming removed 1 base at V and 1 base at J, with 10 bases between. Looked up from germline, CDR1 is SGHTA and CDR2 is FQGTGA. This CDR3 comprises 15 residues. CDR3 nucleotide sequence: TGTGCCAGCAGCTTAATTTTAGTGGGGAACACTGAAGCTTTCTTT. This sequence encodes CASSLILVGNTEAFF. The entire variable domain, with the rest obtained from reference TRBV7-3 and TRBJ1-1, is as follows: GAGVSQTPSNKVTEKGKYVELRCDPISGHTALYWYRQSLGQGPEFLIYFQGTGAADDSGLPNDRFFAVRPEGSVSTLKIQRTERGDSAVYLCASSLILVGNTEAFFGQGTRLTVV.

The chain joins TRBV29-1 to TRBJ2-6; D tentatively fits TRBD1 or TRBD2 (5 bases each). The V gene lost 7 bases and the J gene lost 4 bases, with 17 bases spanning the gap. Germline V gives CDR1 SQVTM, CDR2 ANQGSEA. CDR3 length: 15 residues. CDR3 bases: TGCAGCGCCAGATCGGGACCGGGCGGGGCCAACGTCCTGACTTTC. Its translation is CSARSGPGGANVLTF. The whole variable domain, remainder taken from reference TRBV29-1 and TRBJ2-6, is SAVISQKPSRDICQRGTSLTIQCQVDSQVTMMFWYRQQPGQSLTLIATANQGSEATYESGFVIDKFPISRPNLTFSTLTVSNMSPEDSSIYLCSARSGPGGANVLTFGAGSRLTVL.

This clone was counted a single time. The chain uses TRBV19 and TRBJ1-5; tentative D call: TRBD1 (6 bases). Trimming stripped 7 bases from V and 4 bases from J, with 17 bases between. Germline CDR1 and CDR2: LNHDA and SQIVND (reference sequence). There are 15 residues in the CDR3. The CDR3 DNA reads as TGTGCCAGTACCAGTGACCAGGGGTTGAATCAGCCCCAGCATTTT. Residues: CASTSDQGLNQPQHF.

The V and J genes are TRBV5-5 and TRBJ2-7, with D perhaps matching TRBD1 (6 bases). Germline values: CDR1 SGHKS, CDR2 YYEKEE (reference sequence). The V end was cut by 4 bases, the J end by 6 bases, with 14 bases between. The CDR3 covers 13 residues. The chain's CDR3 is CASSRTGFGEQYF. In DNA, the CDR3 is TGTGCCAGCAGCCGCACAGGGTTTGGCGAGCAGTACTTC.

The chain joins TRBV27 to TRBJ2-1, with 11 bases aligning to TRBD1. This CDR3 region has 14 residues. V trimming: 5 bases; J trimming: 6 bases; junction bases outside the gene matches: 3. CDR1 MNHEY and CDR2 SMNVEV come from the germline V gene (reference sequence). In nucleotides, the CDR3 is TGTGCCAGCAGTGGGGGGACAGGGGGCAATGAGCAGTTCTTC. It is translated as CASSGGTGGNEQFF.

The chain carries TRBV19 and TRBJ2-4; 7 nucleotides match TRBD1. Germline trimming cut 10 bases from V and 4 bases from J; bases unmatched to any gene: 13. The CDR3 sequence is 15 residues long. Germline assignment: CDR1 LNHDA and CDR2 SQIVND (reference sequence). The CDR3 loop reads CATISSPGQKNIQYF. CDR3 DNA: TGTGCCACTATCTCCTCACCGGGACAGAAAAACATTCAGTACTTC.

This clone was detected once. This rearrangement joins TRBV28 to TRBJ1-2; possible D gene TRBD1, 6 bases. The V and J ends lost 6 bases and 4 bases respectively, with 12 bases between them. Germline CDR1 is MDHEN and CDR2 is SYDVKM. The length of the CDR3 is 13 residues. As DNA, the CDR3 is TGTGCCAGCAGGGGTACAGGGACCTATGGCTACACCTTC. As protein: CASRGTGTYGYTF.

The V and J genes are TRBV28 and TRBJ1-3; D gene ambiguous. The CDR3 loop spans 14 amino acids. Germline assignment: CDR1 MDHEN and CDR2 SYDVKM. V was trimmed by 2 bases and J by 2 bases, leaving 7 bases between them. The CDR3 reads CASSLEGTGNTIYF. CDR3 DNA: TGTGCCAGCAGTTTAGAGGGTACTGGAAACACCATATATTTT.